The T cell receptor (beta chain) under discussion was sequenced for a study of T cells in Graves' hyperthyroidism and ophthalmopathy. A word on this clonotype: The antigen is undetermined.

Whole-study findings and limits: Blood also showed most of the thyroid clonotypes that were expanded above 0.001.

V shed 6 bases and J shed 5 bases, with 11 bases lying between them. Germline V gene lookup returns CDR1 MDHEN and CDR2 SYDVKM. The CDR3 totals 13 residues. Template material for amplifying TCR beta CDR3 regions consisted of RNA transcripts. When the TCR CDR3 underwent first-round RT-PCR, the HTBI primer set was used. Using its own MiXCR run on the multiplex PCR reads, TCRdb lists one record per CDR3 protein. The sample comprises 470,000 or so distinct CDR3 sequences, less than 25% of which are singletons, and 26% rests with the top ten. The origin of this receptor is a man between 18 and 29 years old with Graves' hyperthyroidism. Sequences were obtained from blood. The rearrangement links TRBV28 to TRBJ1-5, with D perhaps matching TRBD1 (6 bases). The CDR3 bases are TGTGCCAGCAGATGGACAGTCTATCAGCCCCAGCATTTT. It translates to CASRWTVYQPQHF.